What follows are 29 T cell receptor beta chains derived from one specimen sequenced in a study of cytomegalovirus exposure and HLA in healthy donors. PCR primers comprised 60 Vbeta and 13 Jbeta primers. Measured with immunoSEQ multiplex PCR; TCRdb has only the in-frame clones, and not every one. The repertoire table contains roughly 69,000 clones. Specimen: PBMCs. The receptors were gathered from a woman aged 25 to 45 in good health and CMV-seronegative.

The V call is TRBV27, the J call TRBJ2-3, with 13 bases fitting TRBD2. CDR1 is MNHEY and CDR2 is SMNVEV in the germline V gene (reference sequence). The CDR3 is 16 residues long. Losses at the gene ends were 3 bases for V and 1 base for J; bases not matched to a gene: 1. For the CDR3, the DNA is TGTGCCAGCAGTTTCGGACTAGCGGGGGGCACAGATACGCAGTATTTT. Protein: CASSFGLAGGTDTQYF.

This chain joins TRBV5-1 and TRBJ1-1; 7 bases align to TRBD1. After removal of 2 bases from V and 4 bases from J, the junction contained 11 bases not matched to a gene. CDR3 size: 16 residues. Germline assignment: CDR1 SGHRS and CDR2 YFSETQ. For the CDR3, the DNA is TGCGCCAGCAGCTTCGGGGTGGGCAGGGGGGTCACTGAAGCTTTCTTT. Translated, it gives CASSFGVGRGVTEAFF.

The chain has TRBV7-6 and TRBJ1-1; 12 bases map to TRBD1. The trim removed 4 bases at V and 10 bases at J, leaving 10 bases unmatched. The length of the CDR3 is 15 residues. Germline values: CDR1 SGHVS, CDR2 FNYEAQ. CDR3 residues: CASSSPGQGASRAFF. For the CDR3, the DNA is TGTGCCAGCAGCTCTCCGGGACAGGGGGCCTCCAGAGCTTTCTTT.

The rearrangement joins TRBV7-2 to TRBJ2-5, with D uncertain. There are 14 residues in the CDR3. Deletions cut 4 bases from V and 4 bases from J, with 13 bases between. CDR1 and CDR2 (germline): SGHTA, FQGNSA. Here the CDR3 DNA reads TGTGCCAGCAGCTCTCCTACTAACCCAGAGACCCAGTACTTC. Residues: CASSSPTNPETQYF.

The CDR3: CSVVQAQGALDTQYF. DNA for the CDR3: TGCAGCGTGGTTCAGGCCCAGGGGGCCCTAGATACGCAGTATTTT. This chain joins TRBV29-1 and TRBJ2-3, with 8 bases fitting TRBD1. Germline V lookup: CDR1 SQVTM, CDR2 ANQGSEA. V was clipped by 6 bases and J by 5 bases; unmatched bases: 13. This CDR3 spans 15 amino acids.

This chain uses TRBV4-3 with TRBJ2-7; 7 nucleotides agree with TRBD1. V dropped 0 bases and J dropped 2; count of bases not matched to a gene: 4. The CDR3 has 15 residues. The germline V gene has CDR1 LGHNA and CDR2 YSLEER. CDR3 sequence (DNA): TGCGCCAGCAGCCAAGACTCGGGACAGACCTACGAGCAGTACTTC. This translates into CASSQDSGQTYEQYF.

The chain couples TRBV6-1 to TRBJ2-2; 8 bases align to TRBD1. V gave up 2 bases and J gave up 4 bases; unmatched junction bases: 3. CDR1 MNHNS and CDR2 SASEGT come from the germline V gene. The CDR3 spans 15 residues. The CDR3 loop reads CASSEQGASTGELFF. The CDR3 bases are TGTGCCAGCAGTGAACAGGGGGCGAGCACCGGGGAGCTGTTTTTT.

DNA of the CDR3: TGTGCCAGCAGCATCTCCCAGCGGGTGCGGGATACGCAGTATTTT. Its translation is CASSISQRVRDTQYF. This chain connects TRBV6-1 to TRBJ2-3, with TRBD2 as a possible D gene (6 bases). V was pared by 6 bases and J by 6 bases, with 19 bases between. The V gene's germline CDR1 is MNHNS and CDR2 SASEGT. This CDR3 comprises 15 residues.

The rearrangement links TRBV5-4 to TRBJ2-5; 8 nucleotides line up with TRBD1. This CDR3 is built from 18 residues. The germline CDR1 and CDR2 sequences are SGHNT and YYREEE (reference sequence). The junction had 15 bases not matched to a gene; V was cut back by 0 bases and J by 5 bases. CDR3 amino acids: CASSLGDQAGGMGETQYF. The DNA of the CDR3 is TGTGCCAGCAGCTTGGGCGATCAGGCAGGGGGCATGGGGGAGACCCAGTACTTC.

The J gene is TRBJ2-7, the V gene TRBV2; no reliable D call. V was trimmed by 10 bases and J by 2 bases, leaving 12 bases between them. Germline V gene data show CDR1 as SNHLY and CDR2 as FYNNEI. The CDR3 loop spans 12 amino acids. Here the CDR3 DNA reads TGTGCCACAGGCCCCTTTGCCTACGAGCAGTACTTC. Its translation is CATGPFAYEQYF.

The genes are TRBV10-3 and TRBJ2-2; the match to TRBD1 covers 8 bases. The J segment lost 2 bases and the V segment lost 8 bases, leaving 4 bases of the junction unmatched. CDR1 ENHRY and CDR2 SYGVKD come from the germline V gene. The CDR3 sequence is 14 residues long. CDR3 nucleotides: TGTGCCATCCTCCAGGGGGCCAACACCGGGGAGCTGTTTTTT. This codes for CAILQGANTGELFF.

The chain links TRBV28 to TRBJ2-7; 7 nucleotides line up with TRBD2. Germline CDR1 is MDHEN and CDR2 is SYDVKM. The length of the CDR3 is 12 residues. The ends lost 5 bases at V and 3 bases at J; junction bases unmatched: 1. Written as DNA, the CDR3 is TGTGCCAGCAGTAGCGGGAACTACGAGCAGTACTTC. Protein product: CASSSGNYEQYF. Full variable domain (outside the CDR3, taken from reference TRBV28 and TRBJ2-7): DVKVTQSSRYLVKRTGEKVFLECVQDMDHENMFWYRQDPGLGLRLIYFSYDVKMKEKGDIPEGYSVSREKKERFSLILESASTNQTSMYLCASSSGNYEQYFGPGTRLTVT.

CDR3 coding DNA: TGTGCCAGCAGCTTTGGGGGGGCCGGCAACACCGGGGAGCTGTTTTTT. Amino acids: CASSFGGAGNTGELFF. V and J are TRBV5-4 and TRBJ2-2; D might be TRBD2 (7 bases). CDR1 and CDR2 (germline): SGHNT, YYREEE (reference sequence). Trimming took 2 bases from V and 2 from J, leaving 13 bases between them. The CDR3 has 16 residues.

This chain connects TRBV28 to TRBJ1-2, with 7 bases fitting TRBD1. Trimming at V came to 6 bases and at J to 4 bases, leaving 5 bases not matched to a gene. The germline CDR1 and CDR2 sequences are MDHEN and SYDVKM. CDR3 length: 13 amino acids. In nucleotides, the CDR3 is TGTGCCAGCAGCGCGGGACAGCTCTATGGCTACACCTTC. Translated, it gives CASSAGQLYGYTF.

This chain uses TRBV7-2 with TRBJ1-5; no clear D. V gave up 2 bases and J gave up 5 bases, with 13 bases separating them. Germline V gene lookup returns CDR1 SGHTA and CDR2 FQGNSA. The CDR3 runs to 15 residues. The CDR3 loop reads CASSLRLNPDQPQHF. The CDR3 nucleotides read TGTGCCAGCAGCTTACGCCTAAACCCGGATCAGCCCCAGCATTTT. Full variable domain (missing parts from reference TRBV7-2 and TRBJ1-5): GAGVSQSPSNKVTEKGKDVELRCDPISGHTALYWYRQSLGQGLEFLIYFQGNSAPDKSGLPSDRFSAERTGGSVSTLTIQRTQQEDSAVYLCASSLRLNPDQPQHFGDGTRLSIL.

The rearrangement links TRBV7-6 to TRBJ1-1; 8 bases are shared with TRBD1. Germline V gene data show CDR1 as SGHVS and CDR2 as FNYEAQ. The V and J ends lost 1 base and 1 base, in that order; junction bases with no gene match: 8. The CDR3 runs to 17 residues. The CDR3 nucleotides read TGTGCCAGCAGCTTAGGGTTCGTGACAGGGGAGAACACTGAAGCTTTCTTT. This translates into CASSLGFVTGENTEAFF.

V is TRBV5-4 and J is TRBJ1-2; 7 bases agree with TRBD1. CDR1 SGHNT and CDR2 YYREEE come from the germline V gene (reference sequence). Trimming removed 4 bases from V and 0 bases from J; junction bases left unmatched: 6. The CDR3 extends over 15 amino acids. CDR3 protein: CASSRDRTSNYGYTF. The DNA for the CDR3 is TGTGCCAGCAGCCGGGACAGAACGTCTAACTATGGCTACACCTTC.

The V gene is TRBV27, the J gene TRBJ2-5; no firm D call. The CDR3 has 15 residues. Deletions cut 3 bases from V and 5 bases from J, with 16 bases between. Per germline, CDR1 MNHEY and CDR2 SMNVEV (reference sequence). CDR3 sequence reads: CASSFGDLFQETQYF. The CDR3 DNA follows: TGTGCCAGCAGTTTTGGAGACCTCTTTCAGGAGACCCAGTACTTC.

The chain uses TRBV4-1 and TRBJ1-1, with 7 bases fitting TRBD1. Germline assignment: CDR1 MGHRA and CDR2 YSYEKL. The V and J ends lost 4 bases and 1 base, in that order; junction bases with no gene match: 6. The CDR3 runs 15 residues. This CDR3 reads CASSLTGTANTEAFF. The CDR3 DNA reads TGCGCCAGCAGCCTTACCGGGACAGCGAACACTGAAGCTTTCTTT.

The rearrangement links TRBV9 to TRBJ1-3; D perhaps matches TRBD1 (6 bases). The V and J ends lost 0 bases and 0 bases respectively, with 13 bases between them. Germline V gene data show CDR1 as SGDLS and CDR2 as YYNGEE. This CDR3 region has 17 residues. The CDR3 nucleotides are TGTGCCAGCAGCGTAGGGGGGGGCATCCGCTCTGGAAACACCATATATTTT. Its protein is CASSVGGGIRSGNTIYF.

The chain uses TRBV9 and TRBJ1-1; maybe TRBD1 (6 bases). Germline V gene data show CDR1 as SGDLS and CDR2 as YYNGEE. The CDR3 totals 14 residues. The V and J ends lost 0 bases and 10 bases respectively, with 16 bases between them. The CDR3 protein is CASSVGEGGRGAFF. CDR3 DNA: TGTGCCAGCAGCGTAGGGGAGGGGGGGAGAGGAGCTTTCTTT.

This sequence joins TRBV5-6 and TRBJ2-2; TRBD1 matches at 7 bases. There are 16 residues in the CDR3. V lost 3 bases, J lost 6 bases, and 11 bases stayed unmatched. CDR1 is SGHDT, CDR2 YYEEEE, per germline. CDR3 DNA sequence: TGTGCCAGCAGCTCCGCGTTTCACAGGGGTGCCGGGGAGCTGTTTTTT. Its translation: CASSSAFHRGAGELFF.

The V gene is TRBV29-1, the J gene TRBJ2-7; 8 nucleotides line up with TRBD2. This CDR3 has 13 residues. CDR1 is SQVTM and CDR2 is ANQGSEA in the germline V gene. The J segment lost 2 bases and the V segment lost 6 bases, leaving 6 bases of the junction unmatched. The CDR3 reads CSVAPSGPYEQYF. CDR3 sequence (DNA): TGCAGCGTGGCCCCTAGCGGGCCCTACGAGCAGTACTTC.

The chain has TRBV29-1 and TRBJ1-1; a possible D gene is TRBD1 (6 bases). Per the germline V gene, CDR1 is SQVTM and CDR2 is ANQGSEA. Trimming took off 5 bases at V and 4 bases at J, with 14 bases between the two ends. The CDR3 has 13 amino acids. CDR3 sequence reads: CSVSTRGGTEAFF. As DNA, the CDR3 is TGCAGCGTTTCGACAAGAGGGGGCACTGAAGCTTTCTTT.

The rearrangement uses TRBV15 and TRBJ2-2, with D possibly being TRBD1 (6 bases). The CDR3 runs to 15 residues. Germline V lookup: CDR1 LNHNV, CDR2 YYDKDF (reference sequence). The V end lost 4 bases, the J end lost 1 base, and 10 bases lay between the germline ends. In nucleotides, the CDR3 is TGTGCCACCAGCATTGAGGACAGGAACACCGGGGAGCTGTTTTTT. Its protein is CATSIEDRNTGELFF.

The rearrangement uses TRBV10-1 and TRBJ1-1; possible D gene TRBD1, 6 bases. The CDR3 sequence is 14 residues long. The germline V and J ends were trimmed by 6 bases and 4 bases, with 15 bases remaining between them. The germline gives CDR1 WNHNN, CDR2 SYGVQD (reference sequence). Here the CDR3 reads CASSPEQGRTEAFF. The DNA for the CDR3 is TGCGCCAGCAGCCCAGAACAGGGACGCACTGAAGCTTTCTTT.

V usage is TRBV4-1 and J usage is TRBJ1-2; 7 bases line up with TRBD1. V shed 1 base and J 8 bases; nucleotides not matched to a gene: 7. Germline CDR1 is MGHRA and CDR2 is YSYEKL. The CDR3 spans 14 residues. CDR3 DNA sequence: TGCGCCAGCAGCCAAGTAGGGACAGCGTTCGGCTACACCTTC. It yields the protein CASSQVGTAFGYTF.

The V gene is TRBV6-5, the J gene TRBJ1-5; 10 nucleotides align to TRBD1. CDR1 is MNHEY and CDR2 is SVGAGI in the germline V gene. Trimming removed 6 bases from V and 5 bases from J; junction bases left unmatched: 7. This CDR3 is 15 amino acids long. The CDR3 here is CASRSRTGGHQPQHF. DNA of the CDR3: TGTGCCAGCAGAAGCCGGACAGGGGGGCATCAGCCCCAGCATTTT.

V and J are TRBV19 and TRBJ1-1; D is perhaps TRBD1 (6 bases). In germline, CDR1 is LNHDA, CDR2 SQIVND (reference sequence). This CDR3 comprises 16 residues. V shed 6 bases and J shed 1 base, with 18 bases lying between them. DNA for the CDR3: TGTGCCAGTAGACCGGGAGGGGGGCGGACGAACACTGAAGCTTTCTTT. Protein product: CASRPGGGRTNTEAFF. Variable domain in full (rest from reference TRBV19 and TRBJ1-1): DGGITQSPKYLFRKEGQNVTLSCEQNLNHDAMYWYRQDPGQGLRLIYYSQIVNDFQKGDIAEGYSVSREKKESFPLTVTSAQKNPTAFYLCASRPGGGRTNTEAFFGQGTRLTVV.